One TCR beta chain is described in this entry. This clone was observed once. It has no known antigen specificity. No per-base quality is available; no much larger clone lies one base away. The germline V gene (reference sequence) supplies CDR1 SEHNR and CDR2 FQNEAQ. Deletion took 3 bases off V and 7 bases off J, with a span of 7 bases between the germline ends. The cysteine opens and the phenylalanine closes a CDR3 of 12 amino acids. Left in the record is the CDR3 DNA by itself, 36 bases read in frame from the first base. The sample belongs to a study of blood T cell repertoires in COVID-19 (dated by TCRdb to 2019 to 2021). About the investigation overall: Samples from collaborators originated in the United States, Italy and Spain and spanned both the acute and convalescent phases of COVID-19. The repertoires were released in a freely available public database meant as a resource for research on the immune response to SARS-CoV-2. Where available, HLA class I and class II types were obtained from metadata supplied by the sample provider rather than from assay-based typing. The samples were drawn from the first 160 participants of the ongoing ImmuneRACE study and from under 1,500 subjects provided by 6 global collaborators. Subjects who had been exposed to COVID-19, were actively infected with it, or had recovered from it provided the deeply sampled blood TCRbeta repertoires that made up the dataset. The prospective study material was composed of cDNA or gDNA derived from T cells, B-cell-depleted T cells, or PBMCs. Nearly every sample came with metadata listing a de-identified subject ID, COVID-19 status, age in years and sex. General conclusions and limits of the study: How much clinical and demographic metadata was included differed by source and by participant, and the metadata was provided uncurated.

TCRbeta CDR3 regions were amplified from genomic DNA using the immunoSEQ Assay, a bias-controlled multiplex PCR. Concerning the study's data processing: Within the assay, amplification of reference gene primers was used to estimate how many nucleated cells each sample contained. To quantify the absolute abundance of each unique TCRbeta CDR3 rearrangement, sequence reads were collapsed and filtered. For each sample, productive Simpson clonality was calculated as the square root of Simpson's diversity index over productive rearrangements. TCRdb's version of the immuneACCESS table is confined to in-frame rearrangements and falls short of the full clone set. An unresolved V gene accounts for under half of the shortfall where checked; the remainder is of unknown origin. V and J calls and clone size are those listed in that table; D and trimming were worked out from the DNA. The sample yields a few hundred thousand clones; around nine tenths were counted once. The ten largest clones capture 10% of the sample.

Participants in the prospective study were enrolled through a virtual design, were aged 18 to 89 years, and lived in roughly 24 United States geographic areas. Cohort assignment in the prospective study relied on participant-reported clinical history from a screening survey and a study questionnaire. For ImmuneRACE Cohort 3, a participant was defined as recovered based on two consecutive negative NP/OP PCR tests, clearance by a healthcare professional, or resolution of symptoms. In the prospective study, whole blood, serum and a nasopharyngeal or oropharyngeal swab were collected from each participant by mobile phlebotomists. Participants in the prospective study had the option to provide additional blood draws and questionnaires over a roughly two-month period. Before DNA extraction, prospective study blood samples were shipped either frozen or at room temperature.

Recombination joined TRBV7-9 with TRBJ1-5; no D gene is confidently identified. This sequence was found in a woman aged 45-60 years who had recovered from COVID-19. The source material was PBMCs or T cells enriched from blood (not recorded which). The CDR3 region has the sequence CASSFSGQPQHF. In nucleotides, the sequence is TGTGCCAGCAGCTTTTCGGGGCAGCCCCAGCATTTT.